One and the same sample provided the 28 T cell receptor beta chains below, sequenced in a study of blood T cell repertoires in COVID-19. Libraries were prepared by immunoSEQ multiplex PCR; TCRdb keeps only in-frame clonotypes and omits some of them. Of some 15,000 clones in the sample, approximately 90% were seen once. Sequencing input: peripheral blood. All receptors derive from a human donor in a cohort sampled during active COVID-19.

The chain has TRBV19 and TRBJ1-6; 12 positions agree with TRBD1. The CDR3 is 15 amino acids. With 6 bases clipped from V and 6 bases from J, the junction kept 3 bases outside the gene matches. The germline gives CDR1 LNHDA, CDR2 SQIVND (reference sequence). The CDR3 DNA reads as TGTGCCAGTAGGGGACAGGGGGCTGGTAATTCACCCCTCCACTTT. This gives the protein CASRGQGAGNSPLHF.

In DNA form, the CDR3 reads TGTGCCAGCAGCCCGTTAGGAAGGGCGGGGGTTAAAAACATTCAGTACTTC. The encoded protein is CASSPLGRAGVKNIQYF. This chain links TRBV7-2 with TRBJ2-4; the match to TRBD2 covers 7 bases. This CDR3 comprises 17 residues. With 5 bases clipped from V and 4 bases from J, the junction kept 14 bases outside the gene matches. Germline CDR1 reads SGHTA; CDR2 reads FQGNSA.

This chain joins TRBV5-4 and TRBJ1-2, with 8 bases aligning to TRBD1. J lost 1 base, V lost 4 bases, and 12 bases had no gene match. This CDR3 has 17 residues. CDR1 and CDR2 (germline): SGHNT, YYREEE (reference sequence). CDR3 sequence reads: CASSGISGTGVNYGYTF. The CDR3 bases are TGTGCCAGCAGCGGGATTTCCGGGACAGGAGTTAACTATGGCTACACCTTC. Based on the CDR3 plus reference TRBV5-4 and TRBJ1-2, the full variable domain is ETGVTQSPTHLIKTRGQQVTLRCSSQSGHNTVSWYQQALGQGPQFIFQYYREEENGRGNFPPRFSGLQFPNYSSELNVNALELDDSALYLCASSGISGTGVNYGYTFGSGTRLTVV.

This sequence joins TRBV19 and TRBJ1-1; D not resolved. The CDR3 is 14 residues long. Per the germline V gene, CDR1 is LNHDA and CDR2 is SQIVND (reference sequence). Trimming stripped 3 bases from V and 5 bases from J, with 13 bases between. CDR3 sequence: CASSMQSGVTEAFF. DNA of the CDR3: TGTGCCAGTAGTATGCAAAGTGGAGTGACTGAAGCTTTCTTT.

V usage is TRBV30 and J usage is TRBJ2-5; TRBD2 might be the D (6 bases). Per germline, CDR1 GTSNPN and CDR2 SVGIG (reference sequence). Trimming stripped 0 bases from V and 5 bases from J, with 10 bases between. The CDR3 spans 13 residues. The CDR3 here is CAWSVLGRETQYF. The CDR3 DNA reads TGTGCCTGGAGTGTTCTGGGGAGGGAGACCCAGTACTTC.

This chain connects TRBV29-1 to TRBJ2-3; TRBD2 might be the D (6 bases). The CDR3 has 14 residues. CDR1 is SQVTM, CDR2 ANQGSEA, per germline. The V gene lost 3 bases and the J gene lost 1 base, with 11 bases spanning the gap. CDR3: CSVDSASGTDTQYF. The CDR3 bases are TGCAGCGTTGATTCGGCTAGCGGCACAGATACGCAGTATTTT.

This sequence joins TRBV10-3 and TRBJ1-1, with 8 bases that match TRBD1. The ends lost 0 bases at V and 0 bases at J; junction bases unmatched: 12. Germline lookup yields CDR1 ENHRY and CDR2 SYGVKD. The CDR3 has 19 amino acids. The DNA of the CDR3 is TGTGCCATCAGTGAGTCGTTGGCAGGGGGCGCGTGGATGAACACTGAAGCTTTCTTT. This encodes CAISESLAGGAWMNTEAFF.

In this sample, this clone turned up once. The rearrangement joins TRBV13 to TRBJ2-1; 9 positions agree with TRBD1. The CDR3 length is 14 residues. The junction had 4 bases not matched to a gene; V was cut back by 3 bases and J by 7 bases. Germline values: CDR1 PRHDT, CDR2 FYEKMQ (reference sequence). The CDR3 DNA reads TGTGCCAGCAGCTTGAGGACAGGGGTGAATGAGCAGTTCTTC. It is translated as CASSLRTGVNEQFF.

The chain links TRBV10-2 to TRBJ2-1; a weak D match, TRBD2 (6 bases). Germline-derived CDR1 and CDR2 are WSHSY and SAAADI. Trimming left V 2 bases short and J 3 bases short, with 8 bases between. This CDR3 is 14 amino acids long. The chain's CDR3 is CASSEAGSYNEQFF. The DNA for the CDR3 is TGCGCCAGCAGTGAGGCGGGAAGCTACAATGAGCAGTTCTTC.

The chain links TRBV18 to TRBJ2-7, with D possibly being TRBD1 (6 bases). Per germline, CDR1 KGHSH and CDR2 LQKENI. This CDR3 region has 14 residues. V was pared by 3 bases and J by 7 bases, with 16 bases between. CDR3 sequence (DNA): TGTGCCAGCTCACCGATCAGGGGAGTGGGAGAGCAGTACTTC. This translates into CASSPIRGVGEQYF.

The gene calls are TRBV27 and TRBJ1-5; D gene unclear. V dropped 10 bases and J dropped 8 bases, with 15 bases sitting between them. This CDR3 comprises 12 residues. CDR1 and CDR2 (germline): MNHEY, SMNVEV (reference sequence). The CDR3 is CATGVLGEPQHF. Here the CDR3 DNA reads TGTGCCACCGGGGTGCTCGGTGAGCCCCAGCATTTT.

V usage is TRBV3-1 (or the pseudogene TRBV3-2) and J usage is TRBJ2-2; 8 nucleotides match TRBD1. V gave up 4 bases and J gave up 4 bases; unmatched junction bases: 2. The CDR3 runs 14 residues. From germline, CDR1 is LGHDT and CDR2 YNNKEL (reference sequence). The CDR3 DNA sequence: TGTGCCAGCAGCCTCGGACAGGGCACCGGGGAGCTGTTTTTT. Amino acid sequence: CASSLGQGTGELFF.

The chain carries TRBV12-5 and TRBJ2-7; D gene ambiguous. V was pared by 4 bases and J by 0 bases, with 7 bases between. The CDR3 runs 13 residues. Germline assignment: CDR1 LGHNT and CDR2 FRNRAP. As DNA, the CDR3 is TGTGCTAGTGGTTCCCCCCGCTCCTACGAGCAGTACTTC. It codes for CASGSPRSYEQYF.

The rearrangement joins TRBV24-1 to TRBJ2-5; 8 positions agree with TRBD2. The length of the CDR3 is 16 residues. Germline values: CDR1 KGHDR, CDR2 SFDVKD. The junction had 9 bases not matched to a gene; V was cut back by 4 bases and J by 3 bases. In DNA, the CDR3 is TGTGCCACCAGTGACCCCGGACGGGAGGGTAAAGAGACCCAGTACTTC. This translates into CATSDPGREGKETQYF.

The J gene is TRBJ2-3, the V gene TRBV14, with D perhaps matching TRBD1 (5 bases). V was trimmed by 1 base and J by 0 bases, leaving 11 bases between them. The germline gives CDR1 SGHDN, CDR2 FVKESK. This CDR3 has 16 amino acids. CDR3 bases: TGTGCCAGCAGCCAAGCCAAGGGGCTTAGCACAGATACGCAGTATTTT. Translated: CASSQAKGLSTDTQYF.

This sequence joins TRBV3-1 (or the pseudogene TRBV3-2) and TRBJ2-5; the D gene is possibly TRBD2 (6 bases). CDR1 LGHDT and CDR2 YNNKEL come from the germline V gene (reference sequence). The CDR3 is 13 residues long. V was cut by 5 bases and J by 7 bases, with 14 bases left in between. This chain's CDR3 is CASSGMQGGTQYF. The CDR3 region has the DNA TGTGCCAGCAGCGGAATGCAGGGAGGGACCCAGTACTTC.

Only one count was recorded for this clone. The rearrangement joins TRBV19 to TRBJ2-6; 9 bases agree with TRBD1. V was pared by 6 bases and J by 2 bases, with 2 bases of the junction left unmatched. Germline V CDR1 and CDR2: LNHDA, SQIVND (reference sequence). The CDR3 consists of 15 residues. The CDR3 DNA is TGTGCCAGTAGGACAGGGGGGCCTGGGGCCAACGTCCTGACTTTC. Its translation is CASRTGGPGANVLTF.

DNA for the CDR3: TGCGCCAGCAGCGATGGCGTCACAGGTCCAGCCAAAAACATTCAGTACTTC. It encodes CASSDGVTGPAKNIQYF. The gene calls are TRBV5-1 and TRBJ2-4; tentatively, D is TRBD1 (5 bases). Germline V gives CDR1 SGHRS, CDR2 YFSETQ. The V and J ends lost 4 bases and 0 bases respectively, with 17 bases between them. The CDR3 is 17 residues long. Full variable domain (rest looked up from reference TRBV5-1 and TRBJ2-4): KAGVTQTPRYLIKTRGQQVTLSCSPISGHRSVSWYQQTPGQGLQFLFEYFSETQRNKGNFPGRFSGRQFSNSRSEMNVSTLELGDSALYLCASSDGVTGPAKNIQYFGAGTRLSVL.

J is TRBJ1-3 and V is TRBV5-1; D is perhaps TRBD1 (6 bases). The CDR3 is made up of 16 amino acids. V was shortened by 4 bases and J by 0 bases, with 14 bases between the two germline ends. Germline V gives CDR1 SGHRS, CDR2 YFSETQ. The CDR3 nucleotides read TGCGCCAGCAGCCCGACAGGCTTGGTCTCTGGAAACACCATATATTTT. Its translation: CASSPTGLVSGNTIYF.

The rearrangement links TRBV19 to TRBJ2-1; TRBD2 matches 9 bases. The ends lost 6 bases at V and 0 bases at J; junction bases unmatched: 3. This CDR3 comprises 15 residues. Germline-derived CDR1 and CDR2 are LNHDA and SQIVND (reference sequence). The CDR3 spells CASSPTSGSYNEQFF. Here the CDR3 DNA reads TGTGCCAGTAGCCCGACTAGCGGCTCCTACAATGAGCAGTTCTTC.

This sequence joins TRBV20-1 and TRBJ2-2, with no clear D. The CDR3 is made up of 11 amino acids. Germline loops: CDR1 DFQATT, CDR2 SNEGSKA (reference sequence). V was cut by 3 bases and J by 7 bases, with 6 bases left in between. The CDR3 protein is CSARTFGELFF. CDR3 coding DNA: TGCAGTGCTAGGACATTCGGGGAGCTGTTTTTT.

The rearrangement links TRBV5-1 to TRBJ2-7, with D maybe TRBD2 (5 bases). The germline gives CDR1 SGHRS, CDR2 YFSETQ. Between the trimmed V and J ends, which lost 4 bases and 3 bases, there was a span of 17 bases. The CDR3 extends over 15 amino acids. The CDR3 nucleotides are TGCGCCAGCAGCCTTTCGCGGGCAGAGGGCTACGAGCAGTACTTC. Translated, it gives CASSLSRAEGYEQYF.

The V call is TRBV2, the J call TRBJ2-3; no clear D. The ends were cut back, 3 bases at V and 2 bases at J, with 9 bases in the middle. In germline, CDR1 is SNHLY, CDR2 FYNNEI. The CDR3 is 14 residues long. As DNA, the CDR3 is TGTGCCAGCAGTGAGGGCACCATCACAGATACGCAGTATTTT. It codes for CASSEGTITDTQYF.

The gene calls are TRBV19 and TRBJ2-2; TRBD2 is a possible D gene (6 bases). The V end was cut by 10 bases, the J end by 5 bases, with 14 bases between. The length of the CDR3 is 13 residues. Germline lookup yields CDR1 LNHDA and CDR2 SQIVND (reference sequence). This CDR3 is CATSARGTGELFF. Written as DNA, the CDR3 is TGTGCCACTAGCGCCAGAGGGACCGGGGAGCTGTTTTTT.

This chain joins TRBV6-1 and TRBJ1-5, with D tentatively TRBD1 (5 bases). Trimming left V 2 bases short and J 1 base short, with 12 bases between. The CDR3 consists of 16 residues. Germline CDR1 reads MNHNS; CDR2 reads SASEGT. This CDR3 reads CASSEHGRASNQPQHF. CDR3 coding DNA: TGTGCCAGCAGTGAACACGGCAGGGCCAGCAATCAGCCCCAGCATTTT.

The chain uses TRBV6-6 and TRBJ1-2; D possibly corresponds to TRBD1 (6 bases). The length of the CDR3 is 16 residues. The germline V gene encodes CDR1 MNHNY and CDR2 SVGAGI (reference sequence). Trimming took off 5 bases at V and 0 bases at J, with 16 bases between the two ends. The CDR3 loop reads CASSRQQGPANYGYTF. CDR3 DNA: TGTGCCAGCAGTCGACAACAGGGACCAGCTAACTATGGCTACACCTTC.

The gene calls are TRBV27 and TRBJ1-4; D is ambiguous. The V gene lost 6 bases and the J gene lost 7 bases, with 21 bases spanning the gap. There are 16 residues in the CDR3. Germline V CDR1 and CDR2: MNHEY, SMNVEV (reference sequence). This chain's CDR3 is CASSLNSYPAGEKLFF. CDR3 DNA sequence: TGTGCCAGCAGCCTAAACAGCTACCCGGCGGGTGAAAAACTGTTTTTT.

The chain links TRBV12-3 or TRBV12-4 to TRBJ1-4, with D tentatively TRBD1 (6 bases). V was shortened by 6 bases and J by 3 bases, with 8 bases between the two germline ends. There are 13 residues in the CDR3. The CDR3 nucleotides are TGTGCCAGCAGGACAGGTCCTAATGAAAAACTGTTTTTT. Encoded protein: CASRTGPNEKLFF.